What follows are 9 T cell receptor beta chains derived from one specimen sequenced in a study of OX40 agonist ivuxolimab in advanced cancers. The protocol was immunoSEQ multiplex PCR, while the TCRdb copy is restricted to in-frame clones and leaves out a portion. The table has tens of thousands of clones, about 80% seen once. Source: CD4+ or CD8+ T cells sorted from blood, taken in a trial of the OX40 agonist ivuxolimab. These receptors all stem from an adult with an advanced solid tumor such as melanoma, head and neck, liver or kidney cancer.

This chain links TRBV28 with TRBJ2-3; TRBD1 aligns across 9 bases. The CDR3 spans 14 residues. Trimming at V came to 7 bases and at J to 3 bases, leaving 5 bases not matched to a gene. Germline V gene lookup returns CDR1 MDHEN and CDR2 SYDVKM. CDR3: CASTRTGVTDTQYF. CDR3 coding DNA: TGTGCCAGCACCCGGACAGGGGTAACAGATACGCAGTATTTT.

The chain recombines TRBV19 with TRBJ1-1; D is uncertain. Per the germline V gene, CDR1 is LNHDA and CDR2 is SQIVND (reference sequence). The CDR3 spans 14 residues. V was cut by 4 bases and J by 1 base, with 10 bases left in between. The CDR3 is CASSNIGRNTEAFF. CDR3 DNA sequence: TGTGCCAGTAGTAATATTGGCCGGAACACTGAAGCTTTCTTT.

The rearrangement uses TRBV7-9 and TRBJ1-1; D gene uncertain. Germline-derived CDR1 and CDR2 are SEHNR and FQNEAQ (reference sequence). The V end lost 6 bases, the J end lost 3 bases, and 11 bases lay between the germline ends. The CDR3 runs to 13 residues. CDR3: CASRLVGDTEAFF. The CDR3 nucleotides are TGTGCCAGCAGGCTTGTTGGTGACACTGAAGCTTTCTTT.

This sequence joins TRBV7-2 and TRBJ1-5; D call uncertain. The CDR3 length is 15 residues. CDR1 is SGHTA, CDR2 FQGNSA, per germline. Trimming left V 2 bases short and J 1 base short, with 9 bases between. The CDR3 DNA is TGTGCCAGCAGCTTAAGAGGGTTAAGCAATCAGCCCCAGCATTTT. Encoded protein: CASSLRGLSNQPQHF.

The V and J genes are TRBV28 and TRBJ2-7; no firm D call. V was pared by 8 bases and J by 7 bases, with 9 bases between. Germline CDR1 is MDHEN and CDR2 is SYDVKM. The CDR3 covers 10 residues. CDR3 bases: TGTGCCAGCGGCTATAAAGAGCAGTACTTC. Translation gives CASGYKEQYF.

The chain combines TRBV7-2 with TRBJ2-7, with unresolved D. The CDR3 length is 13 residues. CDR1 is SGHTA, CDR2 FQGNSA, per germline. Trimming removed 3 bases at V and 3 bases at J, with 9 bases between. The CDR3 loop reads CASSFNAIYEQYF. The CDR3 DNA follows: TGTGCCAGCAGCTTCAACGCTATCTACGAGCAGTACTTC.

The rearrangement uses TRBV7-2 and TRBJ2-7; D remains unclear. The CDR3 covers 13 residues. CDR1 and CDR2 (germline): SGHTA, FQGNSA. The V and J ends lost 5 bases and 5 bases respectively, with 13 bases between them. CDR3 protein: CASSKGIRHEQYV. The CDR3 DNA follows: TGTGCCAGCAGCAAGGGAATACGGCACGAGCAGTACGTC.

The chain is built from TRBV12-2 and TRBJ1-1. TRBV12-2 represents a pseudogene. The CDR3 contains 20 residues. The chain's CDR3 is CASRSRTEIGRKRGDTEAFF. DNA of the CDR3: TGTGCAAGTCGCTCCCGCACCGAGATCGGCAGAAAAAGAGGGGACACTGAAGCTTTCTTT.

The chain employs TRBV7-6 and TRBJ2-3; D is unresolved. Trimming left V 5 bases short and J 6 bases short, with 15 bases between. The germline gives CDR1 SGHVS, CDR2 FNYEAQ. The CDR3 consists of 14 residues. CDR3 sequence (DNA): TGTGCCAGCAGCGCTCGGGTACTCCGGGATACGCAGTATTTT. Encoded protein: CASSARVLRDTQYF.